Here is one TCR beta chain with its context. The V gene lost 2 bases and the J gene lost 8 bases, with 9 bases spanning the gap. The germline V gene encodes CDR1 SGHNT and CDR2 YENEEA. This CDR3 contains 12 residues. The sample originates from a study of shared T cell receptors in the human thymus. The protocol was immunoSEQ multiplex PCR, while the TCRdb copy is restricted to in-frame clones and leaves out a portion. The repertoire has hundreds of thousands of clones, 88% of them found once; the top ten carry over 0.008%. Another study also made use of these data, one on human thymus T cells. That paper states: The donor group consisted of healthy Finnish infants who were having corrective surgery for congenital heart defects. Thymic tissue was derived from resections collected during corrective heart surgery. An apparent bias in V and J gene usage was seen in thymic and blood repertoires. Highly overlapping thymic repertoires among unrelated individuals were reported in related research.

The chain couples TRBV11-3 to TRBJ1-1, with unresolved D. Specimen: thymocytes. This receptor was obtained from a boy younger than two with a congenital heart defect. CDR3: CASSLCQREAFF. DNA for the CDR3: TGTGCCAGCAGCTTATGCCAGAGGGAAGCTTTCTTT.